The sequence of this T cell receptor (beta chain) was determined in a study of vaccination and CD4 T cells after COVID-19. Study background: Six male and four female convalescents took part, two of them Hispanic. Cells received overlapping spike peptides from SARS-CoV-2, HCoV-NL63, HCoV-OC43 and HCoV-229E as stimulation. Treatment of control cultures consisted of a CEFX pool, an HIV-1 Nef pool, or no peptide.

The CDR3 totals 15 residues. Deletions cut 0 bases from V and 4 bases from J, with 10 bases between. With the Oncomine TCR Beta short-read assay, DNA from cultured CD4+ T cells was sequenced. TCRdb reprocessed the PCR reads with MiXCR, giving one entry per CDR3 protein. The sample has thousands of distinct CDR3 sequences, 61% seen once; the top ten hold about 33%. Treatment given: approximately nine-day PBMC culture with coronavirus spike peptide pools or control peptides (ViraFEST assay). This clonotype occurred a few times. Antigen specificity is unknown. Sequencing input: CD4+ T cells from blood, cultured in vitro. The clonotype originates from a human donor who had recovered from COVID-19. The rearrangement uses TRBV12-3 or TRBV12-4 and TRBJ1-3; D is possibly TRBD1 (6 bases). CDR3 sequence: CASSLAGGRGNTIYF. CDR3 nucleotides: TGTGCCAGCAGTTTAGCTGGGGGCAGGGGAAACACCATATATTTT.